This section outlines one TCR beta chain sequence together with its context. Antigen specificity is unknown. The source of the sample is a study of cytomegalovirus exposure and HLA in healthy donors. For the study at large: The same platform was used for the 130 or so validation repertoires as for the approximately 670 first-cohort repertoires, as reported in a later analysis. General study points: Among TCR beta chains, those listed as cytomegalovirus-associated numbered some 170.

This table comes from immunoSEQ multiplex PCR, and its TCRdb copy is limited to in-frame clones, with some not included. The sample lists 150,000 to 200,000 clones; around 84% were seen once. The TCR comes from a man between 18 and 35 years old in good health and CMV-seropositive. Sequencing used PBMCs.

The CDR3 nucleotides are TGTGCCAGCAGCCGGGGGACAGATCCGAACACTGAAGCTTTCTTT. Its translation is CASSRGTDPNTEAFF. This sequence joins TRBV5-4 and TRBJ1-1; 7 nucleotides agree with TRBD1. J gave up 1 base and V 4 bases, and 7 bases lay outside the gene matches. Germline loops: CDR1 SGHNT, CDR2 YYREEE (reference sequence). The CDR3 length is 15 residues.